Here is one TCR beta chain with its context. Its antigen has not been determined. No base-level quality is on record; no much larger clone is a single base apart. The CDR1 and CDR2 encoded by the germline V gene are KGHSH and LQKENI. Measured from the cysteine to the phenylalanine, the CDR3 is 15 residues long. Only the CDR3 portion is preserved as DNA: 45 bases, with reading frame beginning at the first base. V and J are trimmed by 4 bases and 5 bases, and the gene matches miss 7 bases of the junction. Whole blood was collected in K2EDTA tubes by collaborating institutions according to the institutions' own protocols. For TCRbeta analysis, collaborators shipped samples in one of three forms: frozen whole blood, isolated PBMCs, or DNA extracted from either of those sample types. This specimen belongs to a study of blood T cell repertoires in COVID-19 (dated by TCRdb to 2020 to 2022). Turning to the overall study: Samples from collaborators originated in the United States, Italy and Spain and spanned both the acute and convalescent phases of COVID-19. The samples were drawn from two sources: the first 160 participants of the ongoing ImmuneRACE study, and fewer than 1,500 subjects contributed by 6 global collaborators. A freely available public database, intended as a resource for researchers studying the immune response to SARS-CoV-2, is where the repertoires were released. Deeply sampled blood TCRbeta repertoires from subjects exposed to, actively infected with, or recovered from COVID-19 were included in the dataset. The sample metadata nearly always contained a de-identified subject ID, COVID-19 status, age in years and sex. The material from the prospective study consisted of cDNA or gDNA derived from T cells, B-cell-depleted T cells, or PBMCs. Where available, HLA class I and class II types were taken from metadata supplied by the sample provider and were not determined by assay-based typing. Results the study describes overall, beyond this receptor: How much clinical and demographic metadata was included differed by source and by participant, and the metadata was provided uncurated.

TCRbeta CDR3 regions were amplified from genomic DNA using the immunoSEQ Assay, a bias-controlled multiplex PCR. The study's own analysis went as follows. The number of nucleated cells in each sample was estimated from the amplification of reference gene primers within the assay. To quantify the absolute abundance of each unique TCRbeta CDR3 rearrangement, sequence reads were collapsed and filtered. For each sample, productive Simpson clonality was calculated as the square root of Simpson's diversity index over productive rearrangements. Here the immuneACCESS table is served through TCRdb, limited to in-frame sequences with V and J called. Missing clones are a known gap in these copies; in checked studies unresolved V genes cover under half, and the rest lacks a known reason. The V and J calls and the clone size are those of that table, but D and trimming were determined from the DNA. Within this sample are 120,000 or so clones, with approximately 81% of them counted one time only. The ten largest account for around 5.9% of the sample.

Sequences were obtained from peripheral blood. The chain is made from TRBV18 and TRBJ2-2, with 7 junctional bases fitting TRBD2. The clonotype originates from a man aged 55 to 69 with acute or convalescent COVID-19. The sequenced DNA is TGTGCCAGCTCACGGGAGCGAGCGGGGACCGGGGAGCTGTTTTTT. This is translated as CASSRERAGTGELFF.